This TCR beta chain was identified in a study of Ad26.COV2.S vaccination and SARS-CoV-2 variants. Study-level information: In the study, Ad26.COV2.S was injected intramuscularly once, or twice 56 days apart.

The treatment denotes: 19 received Ad26.COV2.S at low or high dose, single or two shots; about five received placebo; per-sample allocation not given. Sampling was done on day 63 after the first vaccine or placebo injection. This clone showed up just once. Antigen specificity is unknown. Libraries were prepared by immunoSEQ multiplex PCR; TCRdb keeps only in-frame clonotypes and omits some of them. The sample yields about 400,000 clones, over 75% seen once. Study-wide findings and caveats: The analyses of TCR breadth and depth may have understated the size of total T cell responses.

The CDR3 spans 15 residues. Germline CDR1 reads MDHEN; CDR2 reads SYDVKM. V lost 1 base and J 2 bases, leaving 12 bases between the germline ends. The sample was peripheral blood, taken in a trial of Ad26.COV2.S vaccine versus placebo. The source is a person aged 18-60 years who received the Ad26.COV2.S COVID-19 vaccine or a placebo. This rearrangement joins TRBV28 to TRBJ2-7, with a possible D match to TRBD2 (6 bases). In DNA, the CDR3 is TGTGCCAGCAGTTTATATCGGGGGAGCCCCTACGAGCAGTACTTC. Translated, it gives CASSLYRGSPYEQYF.